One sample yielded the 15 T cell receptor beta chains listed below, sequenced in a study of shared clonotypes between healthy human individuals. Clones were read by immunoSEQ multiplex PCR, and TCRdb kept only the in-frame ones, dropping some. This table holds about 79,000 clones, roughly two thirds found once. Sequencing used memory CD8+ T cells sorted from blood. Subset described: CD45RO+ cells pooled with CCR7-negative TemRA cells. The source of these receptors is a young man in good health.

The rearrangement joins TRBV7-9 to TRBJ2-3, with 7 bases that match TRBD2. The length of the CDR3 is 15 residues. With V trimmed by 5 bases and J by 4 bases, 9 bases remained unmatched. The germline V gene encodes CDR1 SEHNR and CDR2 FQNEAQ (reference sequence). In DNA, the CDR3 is TGTGCCAGCAGCCAGTTCGGCGGGAGTTCAGATACGCAGTATTTT. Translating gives CASSQFGGSSDTQYF.

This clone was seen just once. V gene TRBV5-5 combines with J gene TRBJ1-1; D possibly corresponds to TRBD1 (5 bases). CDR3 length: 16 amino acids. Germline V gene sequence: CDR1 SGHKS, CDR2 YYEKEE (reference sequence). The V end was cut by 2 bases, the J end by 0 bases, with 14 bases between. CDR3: CASSFPRGGLNTEAFF. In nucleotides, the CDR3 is TGTGCCAGCAGCTTCCCCCGGGGGGGTCTGAACACTGAAGCTTTCTTT.

The CDR3 sequence: CASSDSETSINEQFF. CDR3 sequence (DNA): TGTGCCAGCAGCGATAGCGAGACTTCAATCAATGAGCAGTTCTTC. The chain is built from TRBV7-9 and TRBJ2-1, with a weak D call TRBD2 (5 bases). This CDR3 comprises 15 residues. Germline CDR1 SEHNR, CDR2 FQNEAQ (reference sequence). Trimming pared 5 bases from V and 6 bases from J, leaving 17 bases between.

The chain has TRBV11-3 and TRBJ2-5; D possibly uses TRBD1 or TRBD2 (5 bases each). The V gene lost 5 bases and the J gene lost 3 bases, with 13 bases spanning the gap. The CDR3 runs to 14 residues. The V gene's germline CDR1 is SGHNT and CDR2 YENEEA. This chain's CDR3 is CASSAYGGEETQYF. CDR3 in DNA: TGTGCCAGCAGCGCATATGGGGGAGAAGAGACCCAGTACTTC.

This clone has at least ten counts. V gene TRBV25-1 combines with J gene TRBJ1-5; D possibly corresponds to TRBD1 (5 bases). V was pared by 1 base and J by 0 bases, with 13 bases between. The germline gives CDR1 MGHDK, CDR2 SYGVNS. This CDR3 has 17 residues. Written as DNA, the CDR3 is TGTGCCAGCAGTGAATCTCCCTCGGGGGATAGCAATCAGCCCCAGCATTTT. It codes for CASSESPSGDSNQPQHF. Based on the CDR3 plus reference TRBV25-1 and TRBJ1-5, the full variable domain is EADIYQTPRYLVIGTGKKITLECSQTMGHDKMYWYQQDPGMELHLIHYSYGVNSTEKGDLSSESTVSRIRTEHFPLTLESARPSHTSQYLCASSESPSGDSNQPQHFGDGTRLSIL.

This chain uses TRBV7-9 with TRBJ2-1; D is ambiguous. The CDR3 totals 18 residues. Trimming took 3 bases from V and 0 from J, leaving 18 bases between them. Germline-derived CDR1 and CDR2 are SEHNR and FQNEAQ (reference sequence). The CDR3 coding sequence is TGTGCCAGCAGCTTTTCCCGGGCGGACCTGAGCTCCTACAATGAGCAGTTCTTC. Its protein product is CASSFSRADLSSYNEQFF.

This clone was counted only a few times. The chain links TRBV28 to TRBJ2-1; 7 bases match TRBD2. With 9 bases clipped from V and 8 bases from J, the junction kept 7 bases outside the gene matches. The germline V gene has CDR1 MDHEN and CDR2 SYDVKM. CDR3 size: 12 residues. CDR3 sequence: CASVAGAYEQFF. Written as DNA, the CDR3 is TGTGCCAGTGTTGCGGGAGCATATGAGCAGTTCTTC.

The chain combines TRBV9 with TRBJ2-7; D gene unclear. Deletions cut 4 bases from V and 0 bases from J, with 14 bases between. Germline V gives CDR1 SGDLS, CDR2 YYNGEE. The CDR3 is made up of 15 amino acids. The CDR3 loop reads CASSPEANPSYEQYF. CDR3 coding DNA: TGTGCCAGCAGCCCAGAGGCAAACCCCTCCTACGAGCAGTACTTC. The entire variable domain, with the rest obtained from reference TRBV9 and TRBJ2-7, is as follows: DSGVTQTPKHLITATGQRVTLRCSPRSGDLSVYWYQQSLDQGLQFLIQYYNGEERAKGNILERFSAQQFPDLHSELNLSSLELGDSALYFCASSPEANPSYEQYFGPGTRLTVT.

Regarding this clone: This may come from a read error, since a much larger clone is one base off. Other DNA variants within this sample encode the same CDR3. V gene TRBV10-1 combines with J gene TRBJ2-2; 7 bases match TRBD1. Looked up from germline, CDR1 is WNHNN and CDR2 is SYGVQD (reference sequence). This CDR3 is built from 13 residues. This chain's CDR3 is CASSDRDTGELFF. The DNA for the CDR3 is TGCGCTAGCAGTGACAGGGACACCGGGGAGCTGTTTTTT.

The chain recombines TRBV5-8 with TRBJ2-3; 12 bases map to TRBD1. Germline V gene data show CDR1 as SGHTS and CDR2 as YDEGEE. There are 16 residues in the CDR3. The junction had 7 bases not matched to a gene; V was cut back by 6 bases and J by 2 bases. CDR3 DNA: TGTGCCAGCAACCAGGGACAGGGGGCATTCACAGATACGCAGTATTTT. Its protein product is CASNQGQGAFTDTQYF.

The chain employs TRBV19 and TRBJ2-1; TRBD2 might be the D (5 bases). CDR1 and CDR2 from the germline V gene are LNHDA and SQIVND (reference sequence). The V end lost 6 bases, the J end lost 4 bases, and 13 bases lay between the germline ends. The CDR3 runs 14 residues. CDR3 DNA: TGTGCCAGTAGCCCGGTACTAGGGTACAATGAGCAGTTCTTC. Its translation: CASSPVLGYNEQFF. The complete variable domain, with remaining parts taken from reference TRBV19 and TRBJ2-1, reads DGGITQSPKYLFRKEGQNVTLSCEQNLNHDAMYWYRQDPGQGLRLIYYSQIVNDFQKGDIAEGYSVSREKKESFPLTVTSAQKNPTAFYLCASSPVLGYNEQFFGPGTRLTVL.

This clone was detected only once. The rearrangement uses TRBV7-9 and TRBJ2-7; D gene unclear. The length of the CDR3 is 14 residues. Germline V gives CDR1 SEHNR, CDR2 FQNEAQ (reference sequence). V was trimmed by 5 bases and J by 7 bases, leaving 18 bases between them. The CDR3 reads CASSPPVSVSEQYF. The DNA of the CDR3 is TGTGCCAGCAGCCCCCCCGTGTCGGTGTCGGAGCAGTACTTC.

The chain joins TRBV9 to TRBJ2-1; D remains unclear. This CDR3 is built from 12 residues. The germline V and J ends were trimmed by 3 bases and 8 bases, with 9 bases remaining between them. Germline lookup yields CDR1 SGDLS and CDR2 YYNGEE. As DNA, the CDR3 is TGTGCCAGCAGCGATCCAACCGATGAGCAGTTCTTC. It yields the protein CASSDPTDEQFF. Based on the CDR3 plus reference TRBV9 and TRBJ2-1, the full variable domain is DSGVTQTPKHLITATGQRVTLRCSPRSGDLSVYWYQQSLDQGLQFLIQYYNGEERAKGNILERFSAQQFPDLHSELNLSSLELGDSALYFCASSDPTDEQFFGPGTRLTVL.

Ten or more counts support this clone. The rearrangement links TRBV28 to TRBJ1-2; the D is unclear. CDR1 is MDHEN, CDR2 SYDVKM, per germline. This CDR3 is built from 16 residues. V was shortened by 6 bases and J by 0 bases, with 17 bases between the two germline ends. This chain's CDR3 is CASSFPGFGANYGYTF. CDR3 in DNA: TGTGCCAGCAGCTTTCCCGGTTTCGGCGCTAACTATGGCTACACCTTC.

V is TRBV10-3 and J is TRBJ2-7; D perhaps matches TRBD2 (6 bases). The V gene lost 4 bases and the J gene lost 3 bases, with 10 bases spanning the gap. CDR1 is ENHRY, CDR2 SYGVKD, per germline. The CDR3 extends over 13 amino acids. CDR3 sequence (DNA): TGTGCCATCAGTGGTGGGGGAGGCTACGAGCAGTACTTC. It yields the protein CAISGGGGYEQYF.